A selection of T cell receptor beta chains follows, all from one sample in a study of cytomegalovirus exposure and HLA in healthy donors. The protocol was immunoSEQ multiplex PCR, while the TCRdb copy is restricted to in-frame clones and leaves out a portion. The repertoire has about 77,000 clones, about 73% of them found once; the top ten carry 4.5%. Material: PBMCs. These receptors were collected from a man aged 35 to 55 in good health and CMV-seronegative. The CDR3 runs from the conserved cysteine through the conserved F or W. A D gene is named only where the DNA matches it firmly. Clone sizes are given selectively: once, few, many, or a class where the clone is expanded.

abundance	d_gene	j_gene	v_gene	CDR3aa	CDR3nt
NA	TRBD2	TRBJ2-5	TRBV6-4	CASRPSGRAGETQYF	TGTGCCAGCAGGCCTAGCGGGAGGGCCGGGGAGACCCAGTACTTC
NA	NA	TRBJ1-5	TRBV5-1	CASSLMGTENQPQHF	TGCGCCAGCAGCTTGATGGGGACTGAAAATCAGCCCCAGCATTTT
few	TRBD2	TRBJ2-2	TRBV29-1	CSVLIAGAGTGELFF	TGCAGCGTTCTCATAGCGGGAGCGGGCACCGGGGAGCTGTTTTTT
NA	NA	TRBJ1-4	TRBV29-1	CSVEVRRFGLFF	TGCAGCGTTGAAGTTAGGAGATTTGGACTGTTTTTT
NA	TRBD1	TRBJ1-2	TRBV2	CASTGTGQRGYTF	TGTGCCAGCACCGGGACAGGGCAACGTGGCTACACCTTC
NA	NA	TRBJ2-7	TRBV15	CATSREGSSYEQYF	TGTGCCACCAGCAGAGAGGGCAGTTCCTACGAGCAGTACTTC
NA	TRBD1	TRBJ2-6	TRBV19	CASSPRDRADSGANVLTF	TGTGCCAGTAGTCCTCGGGACAGGGCGGACTCTGGGGCCAACGTCCTGACTTTC
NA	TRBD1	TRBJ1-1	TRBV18	CASSSQGADTEAFF	TGTGCCAGCTCGTCACAGGGGGCGGACACTGAAGCTTTCTTT
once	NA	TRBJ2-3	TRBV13	CASSSGLTDTQYF	TGTGCCAGCAGCTCCGGACTCACAGATACGCAGTATTTT
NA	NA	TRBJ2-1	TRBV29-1	CSVRLGRSTAYNEQFF	TGCAGCGTGCGCCTGGGGAGGAGTACGGCCTACAATGAGCAGTTCTTC
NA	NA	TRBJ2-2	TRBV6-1	CASGGRDTGELFF	TGTGCCAGCGGTGGCAGGGACACCGGGGAGCTGTTTTTT
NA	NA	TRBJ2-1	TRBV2	CASRTYPSYNEQFF	TGTGCCAGCAGAACCTACCCCTCCTACAATGAGCAGTTCTTC
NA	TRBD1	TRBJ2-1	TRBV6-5	CASSTGTVTEQFF	TGTGCCAGCAGTACCGGGACAGTTACTGAGCAGTTCTTC
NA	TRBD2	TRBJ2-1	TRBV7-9	CASSLYSGIYNEQFF	TGTGCCAGCAGCTTATATAGCGGGATCTACAATGAGCAGTTCTTC
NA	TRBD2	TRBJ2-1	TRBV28	CASSVAGDEQFF	TGTGCCAGCAGTGTGGCGGGGGACGAGCAGTTCTTC
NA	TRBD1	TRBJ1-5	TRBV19	CASSITRDRGTNQPQHF	TGTGCCAGTAGTATAACCCGGGACAGGGGGACCAATCAGCCCCAGCATTTT
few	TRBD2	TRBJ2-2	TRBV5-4	CASSQRFGTSGNTGELFF	TGTGCCAGCAGCCAAAGATTCGGGACTAGCGGAAACACCGGGGAGCTGTTTTTT
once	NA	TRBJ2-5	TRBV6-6	CASRPNRAQETQYF	TGTGCCAGCAGGCCAAACAGGGCTCAAGAGACCCAGTACTTC
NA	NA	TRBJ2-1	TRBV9	CASSDAVGASYNEQFF	TGTGCCAGCAGCGACGCCGTGGGGGCGTCCTACAATGAGCAGTTCTTC